A selection of T cell receptor beta chains follows, all from one sample in a study of shared clonotypes between healthy human individuals. Sequencing was performed with immunoSEQ multiplex PCR; in TCRdb, only in-frame clones are kept and a portion is missing. The sample carries about 1.1 million clones, around 78% recorded once. Source material: memory CD4+ T cells from PBMCs. The source of these receptors is a man younger than 35 in good health. Some clones in this sample may be carry-over from other donors' samples. Each CDR3 is given with its conserved first and last residue. D genes are given only for firm matches. Rows give clone size only sometimes, using once, few, many, or a class for an expanded clone.

d_call: TRBD1; j_call: TRBJ1-3; clone_size: NA; v_call: TRBV5-1; cdr3_aa: CASRTGGQNTIYF; cdr3_nt: TGCGCCAGCAGGACAGGGGGACAAAACACCATATATTTT
d_call: NA; j_call: TRBJ1-2; clone_size: NA; v_call: TRBV5-1; cdr3_aa: CASSFSGLNYGYTF; cdr3_nt: TGCGCCAGCAGCTTTTCAGGGTTAAACTATGGCTACACCTTC
d_call: NA; j_call: TRBJ2-1; clone_size: NA; v_call: TRBV18; cdr3_aa: CASSPDSNEQFF; cdr3_nt: TGTGCCAGCTCTCCCGACAGCAATGAGCAGTTCTTC
d_call: TRBD1; j_call: TRBJ2-3; clone_size: NA; v_call: TRBV18; cdr3_aa: CASSPRQGRGTDTQYF; cdr3_nt: TGTGCCAGCTCACCGAGACAGGGTCGTGGCACAGATACGCAGTATTTT
d_call: TRBD1; j_call: TRBJ1-2; clone_size: NA; v_call: TRBV5-5; cdr3_aa: CASSSRTGMGYGYTF; cdr3_nt: TGTGCCAGCAGCTCGAGGACAGGGATGGGCTATGGCTACACCTTC
d_call: TRBD2; j_call: TRBJ2-1; clone_size: NA; v_call: TRBV5-1; cdr3_aa: CASSLGTSVGSWFF; cdr3_nt: TGCGCCAGCAGCTTGGGGACTAGCGTGGGCTCTTGGTTCTTC
d_call: TRBD1; j_call: TRBJ2-3; clone_size: NA; v_call: TRBV7-2; cdr3_aa: CASSLRTGISTDTQYF; cdr3_nt: TGTGCCAGCAGCTTAAGGACAGGGATTAGCACAGATACGCAGTATTTT
d_call: NA; j_call: TRBJ1-1; clone_size: few; v_call: TRBV18; cdr3_aa: CASSPSASNTEAFF; cdr3_nt: TGTGCCAGCTCACCGTCAGCTTCGAACACTGAAGCTTTCTTT
d_call: NA; j_call: TRBJ2-2; clone_size: NA; v_call: TRBV6-1; cdr3_aa: CASSEGVVRESGELFF; cdr3_nt: TGTGCCAGCAGTGAAGGAGTAGTGAGAGAGTCCGGGGAGCTGTTTTTT
d_call: NA; j_call: TRBJ2-1; clone_size: NA; v_call: TRBV18; cdr3_aa: CASSPVGTVGGNEQFF; cdr3_nt: TGTGCCAGCTCACCAGTCGGGACAGTCGGGGGCAATGAGCAGTTCTTC
d_call: TRBD1; j_call: TRBJ2-7; clone_size: NA; v_call: TRBV7-2; cdr3_aa: CASSPGTGWEQYF; cdr3_nt: TGTGCCAGCAGCCCCGGGACAGGGTGGGAGCAGTACTTC
d_call: NA; j_call: TRBJ2-2; clone_size: few; v_call: TRBV6-5; cdr3_aa: CASSVTGRLAGELFF; cdr3_nt: TGTGCCAGCAGTGTGACAGGGAGGTTGGCCGGGGAGCTGTTTTTT
d_call: TRBD2; j_call: TRBJ2-1; clone_size: NA; v_call: TRBV10-3; cdr3_aa: CAITPTSGSYNEQFF; cdr3_nt: TGTGCCATCACCCCGACTAGCGGGAGTTACAATGAGCAGTTCTTC
d_call: NA; j_call: TRBJ2-7; clone_size: NA; v_call: TRBV28; cdr3_aa: CASSSVGELSYEQYF; cdr3_nt: TGTGCCAGCAGTTCGGTGGGGGAGCTCTCCTACGAGCAGTACTTC
d_call: NA; j_call: TRBJ1-5; clone_size: NA; v_call: TRBV11-2; cdr3_aa: CASSLGLNQPQHF; cdr3_nt: TGTGCCAGCAGCTTGGGCCTCAATCAGCCCCAGCATTTT
d_call: TRBD2; j_call: TRBJ2-1; clone_size: NA; v_call: TRBV18; cdr3_aa: CASSPLAGGYNEQFF; cdr3_nt: TGTGCCAGCTCACCTCTAGCGGGAGGTTACAATGAGCAGTTCTTC